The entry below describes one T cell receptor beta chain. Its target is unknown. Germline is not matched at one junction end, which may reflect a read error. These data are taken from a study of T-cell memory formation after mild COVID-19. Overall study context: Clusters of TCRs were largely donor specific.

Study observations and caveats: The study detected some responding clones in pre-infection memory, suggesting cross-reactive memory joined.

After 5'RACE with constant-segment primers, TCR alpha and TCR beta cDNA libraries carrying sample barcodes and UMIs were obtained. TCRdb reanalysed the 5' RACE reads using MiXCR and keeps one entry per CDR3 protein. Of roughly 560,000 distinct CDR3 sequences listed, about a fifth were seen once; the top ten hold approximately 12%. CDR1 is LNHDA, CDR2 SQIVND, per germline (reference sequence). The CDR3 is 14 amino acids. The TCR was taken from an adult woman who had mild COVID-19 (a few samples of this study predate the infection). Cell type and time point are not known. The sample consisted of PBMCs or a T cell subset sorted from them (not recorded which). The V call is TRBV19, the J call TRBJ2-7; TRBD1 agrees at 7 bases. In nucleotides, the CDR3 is TGTGCCAGCAGTAGGGAGACAGGGACCTACGAGCAGTACTTC. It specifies CASSRETGTYEQYF.